This T cell receptor beta chain was obtained from a study of shared clonotypes between healthy human individuals. Whole-study results and caveats: Specimens sampled were limited to blood, with tissue repertoires likely differing. A handful of donors shared 5% to 5.5% of their naive CD4 clonotypes.

Positive CCR7 selection of CD45RO-negative cells yielded the naive CD8 cells, and terminally differentiated effector memory CD45RA+ cells were excluded. In the case of this clone: Its antigen is unknown.

Method: immunoSEQ multiplex PCR; TCRdb's copy keeps in-frame clones and lacks some. The sample lists about 2.1 million clones; around 93% were seen once. The TCR originated in a man younger than 35 in good health. Some clones in this sample may be carry-over from other donors' samples. Sequencing input: naive CD8+ T cells from PBMCs.

The DNA for the CDR3 is TGTGCCAGCAGCTTAGCACCCCCAGCAGGATCCTATGGCTACACCTTC. It specifies CASSLAPPAGSYGYTF. The rearrangement uses TRBV7-2 and TRBJ1-2; D is uncertain. Between the trimmed V and J ends, which lost 0 bases and 4 bases, there was a span of 15 bases. Germline V gene lookup returns CDR1 SGHTA and CDR2 FQGNSA. The CDR3 consists of 16 residues.